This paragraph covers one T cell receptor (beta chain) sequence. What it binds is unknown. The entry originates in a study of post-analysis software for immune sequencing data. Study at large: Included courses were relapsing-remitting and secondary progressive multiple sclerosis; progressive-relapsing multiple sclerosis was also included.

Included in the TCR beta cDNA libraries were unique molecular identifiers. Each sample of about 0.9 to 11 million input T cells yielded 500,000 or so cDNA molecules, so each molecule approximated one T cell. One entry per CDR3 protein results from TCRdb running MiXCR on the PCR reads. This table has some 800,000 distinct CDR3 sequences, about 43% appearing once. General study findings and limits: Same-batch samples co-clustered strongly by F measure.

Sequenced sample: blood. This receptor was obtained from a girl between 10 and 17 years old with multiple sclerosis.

CDR3 DNA sequence: TGCAGCGTTGAAAGGGCGGGAGTAGGAACAGATACGCAGTATTTT. Residues: CSVERAGVGTDTQYF. The V and J genes are TRBV29-1 and TRBJ2-3; 7 nucleotides match TRBD2. The CDR3 covers 15 residues. The germline gives CDR1 SQVTM, CDR2 ANQGSEA. V shed 2 bases and J 3 bases; nucleotides not matched to a gene: 8.